Included here is one TCR beta chain sequence, with context. The record originates from a study of technical replicates of blood from a handful of donors. Libraries were prepared by immunoSEQ multiplex PCR; TCRdb keeps only in-frame clonotypes and omits some of them. Of about 68,000 clones listed, around 97% are singletons. This TCR was recovered from a human donor in good health. Sequenced sample: T cells isolated from PBMCs.

The CDR3 reads CASSAIREGTDTQYF. The DNA for the CDR3 is TGTGCCAGCAGCGCCATTCGGGAGGGCACAGATACGCAGTATTTT. The chain combines TRBV9 with TRBJ2-3, with TRBD2 matching 7 bases. Germline trimming cut 3 bases from V and 1 base from J; bases unmatched to any gene: 5. The CDR3 covers 15 residues. Germline-derived CDR1 and CDR2 are SGDLS and YYNGEE.